This TCR beta chain was captured by sequencing in a study of cytomegalovirus exposure and HLA in healthy donors. PCR used 60 Vbeta primers and 13 Jbeta primers. Method: immunoSEQ multiplex PCR; TCRdb's copy keeps in-frame clones and lacks some. The data contain 100,000 or so clones, 80% of them singletons. This CDR3 spans 13 amino acids. V shed 1 base and J shed 1 base, with 4 bases lying between them. CDR1 is SGHNT and CDR2 is YENEEA in the germline V gene. The J gene is TRBJ1-1, the V gene TRBV11-3; no definite D call. The sequencing input was PBMCs. The clonotype was recovered from a man aged 18 to 35 in good health and CMV-seronegative. The CDR3 protein is CASSLVQNTEAFF. The CDR3 DNA follows: TGTGCCAGCAGCTTAGTCCAGAACACTGAAGCTTTCTTT.